A selection of T cell receptor beta chains follows, all from one sample in a study of radiation and T cells in renal cell carcinoma. Produced via immunoSEQ multiplex PCR; TCRdb's table is partial and in-frame only. The sample lists some 150,000 clones, 65% to 90% seen once, with around 17% in the top ten. Sequences were derived from blood, sampled from a patient whose treatment included radiotherapy and nephrectomy. These TCRs come from a woman between 50 and 59 years old with renal cell carcinoma. The CDR3 runs from the conserved cysteine through the conserved F or W. The order of the fields is J gene, D gene, V gene, clone size, CDR3 DNA, CDR3 protein. The D gene is left open where the match is weak. Rows give clone size only sometimes, using once, few, many, or a class for an expanded clone.

TRBJ1-2	NA	TRBV7-9	few	TGTGCCAGCAGCTTAGGGACCGAGTATGGCTACACCTTC	CASSLGTEYGYTF
TRBJ2-3	NA	TRBV5-1	NA	TGCGCCAGCAGCTTGATAGATACGCAGTATTTT	CASSLIDTQYF
TRBJ1-2	TRBD1	TRBV7-2	NA	TGTGCCAGCAGACGACAGGGCCGGGATGGCTACACCTTC	CASRRQGRDGYTF
TRBJ1-1	NA	TRBV18	NA	TGTGCCAGCTCACCACCGCTGAACACTGAAGCTTTCTTT	CASSPPLNTEAFF
TRBJ1-1	NA	TRBV19	NA	TGTGCCAGTAGGTTACAGGGAGGGACTGAAGCTTTCTTT	CASRLQGGTEAFF
TRBJ2-3	NA	TRBV5-1	once	TGCGCCAGCAGCTTGGAAGCGAAAAGGGAAGATACGCAGTATTTT	CASSLEAKREDTQYF
TRBJ1-1	NA	TRBV21-1	NA	TGTGCCAGCAGGGGGGCTGAAGCTTTCTTT	CASRGAEAFF
TRBJ1-1	NA	TRBV27	NA	TGTGCCACTTACTCGTTCGGTTTGAGAGGAGCTTTCTTT	CATYSFGLRGAFF
TRBJ1-1	NA	TRBV28	NA	TGTGCCAGCAGTTTGGGTTACGGGAACACTGAAGCTTTCTTT	CASSLGYGNTEAFF
TRBJ2-1	TRBD2	TRBV9	NA	TGTGCCAGCAGCGTCCCACTAGCGGGAGGGCCCAATGAGCAGTTCTTC	CASSVPLAGGPNEQFF
TRBJ2-3	TRBD2	TRBV9	NA	TGTGCCAGCGGACTAGCGGGAAAAGATACGCAGTATTTT	CASGLAGKDTQYF
TRBJ2-7	TRBD2	TRBV2	NA	TGTGCCAGTACACTAGCGGGGGCCTCCTACGAGCAGTACTTC	CASTLAGASYEQYF
TRBJ2-4	NA	TRBV5-1	NA	TGCGCCAGCAGCAAAGGGGAGGGGGACATTCAGTACTTC	CASSKGEGDIQYF
TRBJ2-2	TRBD1	TRBV29-1	NA	TGCAGCGTTTCCGGGACAGGAAGCACCGGGGAGCTGTTTTTT	CSVSGTGSTGELFF
TRBJ2-1	NA	TRBV2	few	TGTGCCAGCAGGGCCTTTTACAATGAGCAGTTCTTC	CASRAFYNEQFF
TRBJ1-6	TRBD1	TRBV4-1	once	TGCGCCAGCAGCGGCGGGACAGGGGATTCACCCCTCCACTTT	CASSGGTGDSPLHF
TRBJ2-5	NA	TRBV27	NA	TGTGCCAGCATCCCGGGTGGGTCGGAGACCCAGTACTTC	CASIPGGSETQYF
TRBJ1-2	TRBD1	TRBV19	few	TGTGCCAGTACCTCGGTCGGAGGGACAGCTAACTATGGCTACACCTTC	CASTSVGGTANYGYTF
TRBJ1-1	NA	TRBV9	NA	TGTGCCAGCAGTACTGGACGGTACACTGAAGCTTTCTTT	CASSTGRYTEAFF
TRBJ2-7	NA	TRBV18	NA	TGTGCCAGCTCACCACTCTCAGGGAGAGACGAGCAGTACTTC	CASSPLSGRDEQYF
TRBJ1-1	NA	TRBV7-6	few	TGTGCCAGCAGCCCTCAGGTTAACACTGAAGCTTTCTTT	CASSPQVNTEAFF
TRBJ1-1	NA	TRBV10-3	NA	TGTGCCATCAGTGAGTCGCAGGAAGCGAACACTGAAGCTTTCTTT	CAISESQEANTEAFF